The T cell receptor (beta chain) described here comes from a study of blood T cell repertoires in COVID-19. Some clones are missing from TCRdb's copy, which holds only in-frame ones; the method was immunoSEQ multiplex PCR. The table shows about 40,000 clones, with 86% occurring only once. V shed 2 bases, J shed 0 bases, and the junction held 3 bases outside the gene matches. CDR3 length equals 15 residues. Germline CDR1 and CDR2: MDHEN and SYDVKM. Source material: peripheral blood. The chain carries TRBV28 and TRBJ2-7, with 8 bases that match TRBD2. This clonotype originated in a man between 50 and 59 years old in a cohort sampled during active COVID-19. The CDR3 coding sequence is TGTGCCAGCAGTTTAGCCAGCGGGAGCTCCTACGAGCAGTACGTC. Translated, it gives CASSLASGSSYEQYV.